A selection of T cell receptor beta chains follows, all from one sample in a study of molecular identifiers for immune sequencing clone quantification. TCRdb itself ran the PCR reads through MiXCR, one entry per CDR3 protein. The table has fewer than 350,000 distinct CDR3 sequences, about 20% seen once. Sequencing was performed on naive CD8+ T cells from blood, with Jurkat cell RNA spiked in. The receptors derive from a human donor in good health. Some libraries in this study had Jurkat cell RNA spiked in. Each CDR3 is given with its conserved first and last residue. The D gene is left open where the match is weak. Clone size, where shown, is once, few, many, or a class for clones that have expanded.

TRBV4-1	-	-	TRBJ1-5	CASSQDRFVGQPQHF	TGCGCCAGCAGCCAAGATAGATTTGTTGGGCAGCCCCAGCATTTT
TRBV9	TRBD2	many	TRBJ2-2	CASSVEASGYTGELFF	TGTGCCAGCAGCGTAGAGGCTAGCGGGTACACCGGGGAGCTGTTTTTT
TRBV15	-	many	TRBJ1-5	CATSRDRFGGLMAQHF	TGTGCCACCAGCAGAGATCGGTTCGGGGGTCTGATGGCCCAGCATTTT
TRBV4-1	TRBD1	-	TRBJ1-5	CASRETGGSYQPQHF	TGCGCCAGCAGGGAAACAGGGGGAAGTTATCAGCCCCAGCATTTT
TRBV30	-	-	TRBJ1-2	CAWSNGQGGNYGYTF	TGTGCCTGGAGTAACGGACAAGGGGGGAACTATGGCTACACCTTC
TRBV4-1	-	many	TRBJ2-7	CASSLDQTYEQYF	TGCGCCAGCAGCCTGGACCAGACCTACGAGCAGTACTTC
TRBV27	TRBD2	few	TRBJ2-3	CASSLGLAGGGTQDTQYF	TGTGCCAGCAGTTTAGGGCTAGCGGGAGGGGGGACTCAAGATACGCAGTATTTT
TRBV28	-	many	TRBJ2-7	CASSFQKSSYEQYF	TGTGCCAGCAGTTTTCAGAAGAGCTCCTACGAGCAGTACTTC
TRBV11-3	-	few	TRBJ2-3	CASSPGGEDTQYF	TGTGCCAGCAGCCCAGGTGGCGAAGATACGCAGTATTTT
TRBV6-1	TRBD1	-	TRBJ2-7	CAIYRGYEQYF	TGTGCCATCTACAGGGGATACGAGCAGTACTTC
TRBV4-2	-	many	TRBJ2-5	CASSQEERPGGETQYF	TGTGCCAGCAGCCAAGAAGAGCGCCCAGGGGGGGAGACCCAGTACTTC
TRBV30	-	-	TRBJ2-5	CAWTFGATRKETQYF	TGTGCCTGGACCTTTGGGGCCACTAGAAAAGAGACCCAGTACTTC
TRBV4-1	TRBD2	many	TRBJ2-7	CASSQGLAGTYEQYF	TGCGCCAGCAGCCAAGGACTAGCGGGGACTTACGAGCAGTACTTC
TRBV20-1	-	many	TRBJ2-7	CSARGESYEQYF	TGCAGTGCTAGAGGGGAATCCTACGAGCAGTACTTC
TRBV4-2	-	few	TRBJ2-3	CASSQDSALSTDTQYF	TGTGCCAGCAGCCAAGATTCGGCTTTGAGCACAGATACGCAGTATTTT
TRBV29-1	-	many	TRBJ2-7	CSVETPGSYEQYF	TGCAGCGTTGAAACTCCCGGCTCCTACGAGCAGTACTTC
TRBV27	-	-	TRBJ1-5	CASSRLKEGWLQPQHF	TGTGCCAGCAGCCGACTCAAGGAGGGTTGGTTGCAGCCCCAGCATTTT
TRBV12-3/TRBV12-4	-	many	TRBJ2-1	CASSSIPTGDEQFF	TGTGCCAGCAGTTCTATACCGACCGGAGATGAGCAGTTCTTC
TRBV9	-	few	TRBJ2-2	CASSVFWQDTGELFF	TGTGCCAGCAGCGTATTTTGGCAGGACACCGGGGAGCTGTTTTTT
TRBV29-1	-	many	TRBJ1-1	CSVAVNEAFF	TGCAGCGTGGCCGTAAACGAAGCTTTCTTT
TRBV5-6	-	-	TRBJ2-3	CASSLERREGTDTQYF	TGTGCCAGCAGCCTAGAGCGGAGGGAAGGCACAGATACGCAGTATTTT
TRBV25-1	TRBD1	many	TRBJ1-1	CASRGTGSGGEAFF	TGTGCCAGCAGGGGGACAGGGAGCGGCGGGGAAGCTTTCTTT
TRBV2	-	few	TRBJ2-7	CASSDPDRSSYEQYF	TGTGCCAGCAGTGACCCCGACAGGAGCTCCTACGAGCAGTACTTC
TRBV20-1	-	many	TRBJ2-4	CSARDRGAASTNIQYF	TGCAGTGCTAGAGATCGGGGGGCAGCCTCTACAAACATTCAGTACTTC
TRBV30	-	many	TRBJ2-1	CAWGVSADNEQFF	TGTGCCTGGGGGGTTAGCGCGGACAATGAGCAGTTCTTC
TRBV6-2/TRBV6-3	-	-	TRBJ1-2	CASSYSYYGYTF	TGTGCCAGCAGTTACTCGTACTATGGCTACACCTTC
TRBV5-1	-	many	TRBJ2-5	CASSFLTQVETQYF	TGCGCCAGCAGCTTCTTGACCCAAGTAGAGACCCAGTACTTC